This entry concerns a single T cell receptor beta chain. V lost 8 bases and J lost 0; bases outside the gene matches: 12. CDR3 length equals 15 residues. Germline loops: CDR1 GTSNPN, CDR2 SVGIG (reference sequence). The data derive from a study of radiotherapy plus CTLA-4 blockade in lung cancer. About the study: An objective response was seen in 15% to 20% of patients, and disease control in just over 30%.

Chemo-refractory metastatic non-small-cell lung cancer patients received focal radiation with ipilimumab CTLA-4 blockade. The table came from immunoSEQ multiplex PCR; TCRdb's copy has only in-frame clones and leaves some out. This table holds roughly 63,000 clones, around three quarters found once. The sequencing used peripheral blood, collected from a patient treated with radiotherapy plus ipilimumab. The origin of this receptor is a human donor with non-small cell lung cancer whose response to radiotherapy plus ipilimumab could not be evaluated. The J gene is TRBJ1-2, the V gene TRBV30; 7 bases line up with TRBD1. The CDR3 DNA sequence: TGTGCCACTGACAAATTCGGACAGGCTAACTATGGCTACACCTTC. This encodes CATDKFGQANYGYTF. Filled out from reference TRBV30 and TRBJ1-2, the complete variable domain reads SQTIHQWPATLVQPVGSPLSLECTVEGTSNPNLYWYRQAAGRGLQLLFYSVGIGQISSEVPQNLSASRPQDRQFILSSKKLLLSDSGFYLCATDKFGQANYGYTFGSGTRLTVV.